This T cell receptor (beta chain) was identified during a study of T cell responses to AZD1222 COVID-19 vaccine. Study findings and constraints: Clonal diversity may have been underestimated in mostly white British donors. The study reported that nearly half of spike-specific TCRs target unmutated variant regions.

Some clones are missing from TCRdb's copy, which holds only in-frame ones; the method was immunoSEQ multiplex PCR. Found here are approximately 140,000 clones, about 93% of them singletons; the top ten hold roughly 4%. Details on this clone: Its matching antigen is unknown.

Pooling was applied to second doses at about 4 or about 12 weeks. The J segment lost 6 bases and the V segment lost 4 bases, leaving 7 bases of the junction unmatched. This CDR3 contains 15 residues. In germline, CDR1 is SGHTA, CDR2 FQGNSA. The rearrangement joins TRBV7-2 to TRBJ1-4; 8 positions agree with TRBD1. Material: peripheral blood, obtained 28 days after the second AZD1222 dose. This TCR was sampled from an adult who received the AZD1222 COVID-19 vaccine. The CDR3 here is CASSSPDREDEKLFF. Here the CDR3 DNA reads TGTGCCAGCAGCTCCCCGGACAGGGAAGATGAAAAACTGTTTTTT.